The entry that follows covers one T cell receptor beta chain sequence. The same CDR3 also results from other DNA sequences found in this sample. The sample is drawn from a study of blood T cell repertoires in COVID-19. From germline, CDR1 is LGHDT and CDR2 YNNKEL (reference sequence). CDR3 length equals 11 residues. V lost 1 base and J 12 bases, leaving 7 bases between the germline ends. Repertoires were generated with immunoSEQ multiplex PCR, while TCRdb's copy carries only in-frame clones and drops some. The sample holds some 160,000 clones, roughly 91% seen once. The source is a man in his late teens or twenties with COVID-19, enrolled during active disease. Material for sequencing was peripheral blood. The V call is TRBV3-1 (or the pseudogene TRBV3-2), the J call TRBJ2-1; maybe TRBD1 (6 bases). Here the CDR3 DNA reads TGTGCCAGCAGCCAAGGCAGGGGGCAGTTCTTC. The encoded protein is CASSQGRGQFF.